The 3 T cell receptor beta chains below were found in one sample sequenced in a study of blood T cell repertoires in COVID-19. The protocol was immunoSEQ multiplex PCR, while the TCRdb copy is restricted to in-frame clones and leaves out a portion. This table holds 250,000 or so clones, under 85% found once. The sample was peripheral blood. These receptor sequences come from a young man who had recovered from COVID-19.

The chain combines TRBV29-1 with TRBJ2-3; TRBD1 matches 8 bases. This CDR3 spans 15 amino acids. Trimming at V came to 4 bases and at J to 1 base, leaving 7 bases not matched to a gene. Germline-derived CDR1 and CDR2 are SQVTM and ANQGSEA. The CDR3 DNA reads TGCAGCGTTGGGGGGCAGGGGGCAGGCACAGATACGCAGTATTTT. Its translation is CSVGGQGAGTDTQYF.

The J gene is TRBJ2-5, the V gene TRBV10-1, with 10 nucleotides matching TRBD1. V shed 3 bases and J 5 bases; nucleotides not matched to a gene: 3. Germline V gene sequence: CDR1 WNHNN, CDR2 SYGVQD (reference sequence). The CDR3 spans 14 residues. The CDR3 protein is CASSDGTGVETQYF. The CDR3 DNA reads TGCGCCAGCAGTGACGGGACAGGGGTGGAGACCCAGTACTTC.

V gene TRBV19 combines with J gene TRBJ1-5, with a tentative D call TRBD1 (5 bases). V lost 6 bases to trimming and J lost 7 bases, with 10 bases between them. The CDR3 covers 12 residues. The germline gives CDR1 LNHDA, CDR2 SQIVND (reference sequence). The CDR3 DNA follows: TGTGCCAGTAGGACAGAGCGCCAGCCCCAGCATTTT. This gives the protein CASRTERQPQHF.